Following are 5 T cell receptor beta chains from one sample sequenced in a study of control samples from healthy donors and cancer patients. Assay used: immunoSEQ multiplex PCR; TCRdb lists only in-frame clones, some missing. Altogether 150,000 to 200,000 clones are present, approximately 91% being singletons, with the ten largest covering just over 2%. Sequencing was carried out using blood. These receptors were obtained from a woman between 40 and 50 years old in good health.

A note on this clone: Other DNA sequences in this specimen translate into the identical CDR3. V gene TRBV5-1 combines with J gene TRBJ1-1, with TRBD1 identical over 11 bases. This CDR3 has 14 amino acids. The J segment lost 4 bases and the V segment lost 3 bases, leaving 2 bases of the junction unmatched. CDR1 and CDR2 from the germline V gene are SGHRS and YFSETQ. The CDR3 region is CASSSGTGGTEAFF. The CDR3 DNA is TGCGCCAGCAGCTCCGGGACAGGGGGCACTGAAGCTTTCTTT.

Here the CDR3 reads CASSRGQGILEKLFF. The CDR3 nucleotides read TGCGCCAGCAGCCGGGGACAGGGGATACTTGAAAAACTGTTTTTT. This sequence joins TRBV5-1 and TRBJ1-4; TRBD1 aligns across 10 bases. This CDR3 is built from 15 residues. CDR1 and CDR2 from the germline V gene are SGHRS and YFSETQ. Trimming took 4 bases from V and 7 from J; bases not matched to a gene: 7.

This chain uses TRBV5-1 with TRBJ1-1; TRBD1 is a possible D gene (5 bases). This CDR3 comprises 15 residues. Germline loops: CDR1 SGHRS, CDR2 YFSETQ. V was cut by 5 bases and J by 2 bases, with 16 bases left in between. The CDR3 DNA sequence: TGCGCCAGCAGAGGAGTGGGGCAGGGAAACACTGAAGCTTTCTTT. This sequence encodes CASRGVGQGNTEAFF.

The chain carries TRBV29-1 and TRBJ2-3, with 8 bases that match TRBD1. In germline, CDR1 is SQVTM, CDR2 ANQGSEA. The CDR3 has 13 residues. V shed 7 bases, J shed 2 bases, and the junction held 5 bases outside the gene matches. CDR3 bases: TGCAGCGCGACAGGGGTAAACACAGATACGCAGTATTTT. It specifies CSATGVNTDTQYF.

This clone was counted a single time. V and J are TRBV10-1 and TRBJ1-5; D is uncertain. CDR3 size: 12 residues. The germline gives CDR1 WNHNN, CDR2 SYGVQD (reference sequence). The ends were cut back, 6 bases at V and 5 bases at J, with 8 bases in the middle. The DNA for the CDR3 is TGCGCCAGCAGCGATACGTATCAGCCCCAGCATTTT. Translation: CASSDTYQPQHF.